This TCR beta chain was recovered during a study of vaccination and CD4 T cells after COVID-19. Study context: Four females and six males made up the convalescents, two of whom were Hispanic.

Treatment in this sample: approximately 9-day PBMC culture with coronavirus spike peptide pools or control peptides (ViraFEST assay). Prior to the COVID-19 pandemic (2011-2018), the unexposed donor's CD4+ T cells were collected. The Oncomine TCR Beta short-read assay generated sequence data from the DNA of cultured CD4+ T cells. The genomic DNA was obtained from cultured CD4+ T cells by extraction with the QIAamp micro DNA kit. Each CDR3 protein is one row after TCRdb ran MiXCR on the PCR reads. Among over 4,500 distinct CDR3 sequences listed, around 26% were seen once. In germline, CDR1 is LNHDA, CDR2 SQIVND (reference sequence). This CDR3 is 12 amino acids long. Trimming removed 5 bases from V and 0 bases from J, with 4 bases in between. This clonotype has just a few counts. Antigen: not known.

This sequence originates from a human donor in good health. The source material was CD4+ T cells from blood, cultured in vitro. V gene TRBV19 combines with J gene TRBJ1-1; D is uncertain. CDR3 sequence reads: CASSPVNTEAFF. The CDR3 DNA sequence: TGTGCCAGTAGTCCGGTGAACACTGAAGCTTTCTTT.